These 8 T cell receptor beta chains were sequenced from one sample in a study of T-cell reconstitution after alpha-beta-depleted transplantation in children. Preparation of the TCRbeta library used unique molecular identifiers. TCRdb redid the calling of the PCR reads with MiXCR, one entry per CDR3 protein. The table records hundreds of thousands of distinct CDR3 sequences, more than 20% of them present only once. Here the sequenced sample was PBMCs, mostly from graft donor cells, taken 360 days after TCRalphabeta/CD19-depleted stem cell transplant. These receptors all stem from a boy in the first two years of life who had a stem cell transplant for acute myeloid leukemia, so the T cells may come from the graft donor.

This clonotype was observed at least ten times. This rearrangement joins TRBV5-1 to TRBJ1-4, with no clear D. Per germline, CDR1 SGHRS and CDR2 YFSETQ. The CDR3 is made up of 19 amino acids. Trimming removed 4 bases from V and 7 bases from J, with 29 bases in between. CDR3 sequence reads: CASSLGSDVGSGHGEKLFF. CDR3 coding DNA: TGCGCCAGCAGCCTAGGAAGTGATGTTGGATCTGGGCATGGTGAAAAACTGTTTTTT.

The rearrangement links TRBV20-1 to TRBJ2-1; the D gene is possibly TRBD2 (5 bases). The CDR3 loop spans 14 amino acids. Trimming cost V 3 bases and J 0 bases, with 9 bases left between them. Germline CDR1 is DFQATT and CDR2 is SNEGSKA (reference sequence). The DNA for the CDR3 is TGCAGTGCTAGCCCGGGAAACTCCTACAATGAGCAGTTCTTC. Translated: CSASPGNSYNEQFF.

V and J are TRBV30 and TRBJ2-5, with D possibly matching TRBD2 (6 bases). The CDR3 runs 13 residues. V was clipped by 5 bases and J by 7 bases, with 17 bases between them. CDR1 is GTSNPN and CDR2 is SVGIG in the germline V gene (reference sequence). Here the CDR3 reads CAWSSGEGVTQYF. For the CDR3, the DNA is TGTGCCTGGTCATCGGGGGAAGGAGTGACCCAGTACTTC.

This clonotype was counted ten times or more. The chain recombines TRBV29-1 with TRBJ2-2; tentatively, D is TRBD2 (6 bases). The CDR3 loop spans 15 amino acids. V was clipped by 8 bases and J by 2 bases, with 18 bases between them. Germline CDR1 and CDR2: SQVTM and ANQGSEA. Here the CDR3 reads CSFSRPAGNTGELFF. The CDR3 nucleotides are TGCAGCTTTTCGAGGCCAGCGGGTAACACCGGGGAGCTGTTTTTT.

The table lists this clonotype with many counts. CDR3 amino acids: CASSPETPYNEQFF. The DNA of the CDR3 is TGTGCCAGCAGTCCCGAGACTCCCTACAATGAGCAGTTCTTC. V gene TRBV12-3 or TRBV12-4 combines with J gene TRBJ2-1; D not resolved. V was trimmed by 5 bases and J by 2 bases, leaving 10 bases between them. CDR3 size: 14 residues.

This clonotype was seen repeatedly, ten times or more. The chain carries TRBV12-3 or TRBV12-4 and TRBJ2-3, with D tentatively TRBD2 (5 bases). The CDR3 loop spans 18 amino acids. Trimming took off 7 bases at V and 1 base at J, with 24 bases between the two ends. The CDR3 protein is CASTLSWTVSYGTDTQYF. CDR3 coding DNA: TGTGCCAGCACCCTTTCATGGACTGTCTCTTACGGCACAGATACGCAGTATTTT.

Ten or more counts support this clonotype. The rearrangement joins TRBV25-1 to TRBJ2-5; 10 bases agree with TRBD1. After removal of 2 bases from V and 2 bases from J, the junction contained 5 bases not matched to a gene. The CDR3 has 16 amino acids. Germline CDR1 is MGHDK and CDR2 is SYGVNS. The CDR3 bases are TGTGCCAGCAGTGAAGGTTGGGGACAGGGGCAAGAGACCCAGTACTTC. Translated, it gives CASSEGWGQGQETQYF.

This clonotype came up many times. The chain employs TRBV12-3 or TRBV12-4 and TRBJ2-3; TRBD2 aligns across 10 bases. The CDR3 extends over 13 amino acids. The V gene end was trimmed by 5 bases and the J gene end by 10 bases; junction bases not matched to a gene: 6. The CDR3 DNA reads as TGTGCCAGCAGTCCTAGCGGGGGAGGGGCGCAGTATTTT. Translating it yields CASSPSGGGAQYF.